This T cell receptor (beta chain) was found in a study of T cell repertoires in cytomegalovirus infection. MiXCR was run by TCRdb on the reads, yielding one entry per CDR3 protein. Of more than 150,000 distinct CDR3 sequences listed, roughly 19% are singletons. This clonotype came up a few times. The V gene's germline CDR1 is DFQATT and CDR2 SNEGSKA (reference sequence). This CDR3 region has 14 residues. Deletions cut 6 bases from V and 1 base from J, with 13 bases between. The origin of this receptor is a human donor in good health (CMV status not recorded). Some clones in this sample may be carry-over from other donors' samples. The chain employs TRBV20-1 and TRBJ1-3; D unclear. Sequenced input: PBMCs. The CDR3: CSALRALSGNTIYF. The DNA for the CDR3 is TGCAGTGCCCTACGGGCCTTATCTGGAAACACCATATATTTT.